Each of the 2 T cell receptor beta chains below was sequenced from the same sample in a study of blood T cell repertoires in COVID-19. Libraries were prepared by immunoSEQ multiplex PCR; TCRdb keeps only in-frame clonotypes and omits some of them. The sample includes over 120,000 clones, about 80% seen only once; the top ten take around 8.4%. Sequenced: PBMCs or T cells enriched from blood (not recorded which). The receptors shown here come from a man aged 45-60 years who had recovered from COVID-19.

The chain carries TRBV19 and TRBJ2-2, with 9 bases that match TRBD1. The ends lost 5 bases at V and 0 bases at J; junction bases unmatched: 4. Germline values: CDR1 LNHDA, CDR2 SQIVND (reference sequence). There are 16 residues in the CDR3. The CDR3 DNA follows: TGTGCCAGTAGTCCACGACAGGGGGCGAACACCGGGGAGCTGTTTTTT. This sequence encodes CASSPRQGANTGELFF.

The chain employs TRBV12-3 or TRBV12-4 and TRBJ2-7; maybe TRBD2 (6 bases). The CDR3 extends over 12 amino acids. V was pared by 4 bases and J by 4 bases, with 8 bases between. The CDR3 spells CASSYGTYEQYF. The CDR3 nucleotides are TGTGCCAGCAGTTACGGGACTTACGAGCAGTACTTC.